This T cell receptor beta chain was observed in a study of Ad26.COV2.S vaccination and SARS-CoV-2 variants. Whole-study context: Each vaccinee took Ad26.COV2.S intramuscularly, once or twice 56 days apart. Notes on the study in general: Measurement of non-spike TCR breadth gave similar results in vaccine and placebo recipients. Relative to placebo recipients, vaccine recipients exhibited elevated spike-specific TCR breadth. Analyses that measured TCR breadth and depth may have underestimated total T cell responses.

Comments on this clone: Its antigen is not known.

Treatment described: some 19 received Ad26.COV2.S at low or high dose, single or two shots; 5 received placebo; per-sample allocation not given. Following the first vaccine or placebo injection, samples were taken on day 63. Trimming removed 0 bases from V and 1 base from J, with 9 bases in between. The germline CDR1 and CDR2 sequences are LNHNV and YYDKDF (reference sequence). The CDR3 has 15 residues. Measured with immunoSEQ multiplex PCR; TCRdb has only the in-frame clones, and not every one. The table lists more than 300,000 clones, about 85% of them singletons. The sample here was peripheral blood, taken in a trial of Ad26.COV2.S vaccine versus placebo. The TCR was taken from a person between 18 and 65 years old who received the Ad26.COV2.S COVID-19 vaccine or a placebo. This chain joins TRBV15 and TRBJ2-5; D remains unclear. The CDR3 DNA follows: TGTGCCACCAGCAGAGATCTAGGACCCCAAGAGACCCAGTACTTC. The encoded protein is CATSRDLGPQETQYF. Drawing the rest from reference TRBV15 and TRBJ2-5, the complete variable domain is DAMVIQNPRYQVTQFGKPVTLSCSQTLNHNVMYWYQQKSSQAPKLLFHYYDKDFNNEADTPDNFQSRRPNTSFCFLDIRSPGLGDTAMYLCATSRDLGPQETQYFGPGTRLLVL.